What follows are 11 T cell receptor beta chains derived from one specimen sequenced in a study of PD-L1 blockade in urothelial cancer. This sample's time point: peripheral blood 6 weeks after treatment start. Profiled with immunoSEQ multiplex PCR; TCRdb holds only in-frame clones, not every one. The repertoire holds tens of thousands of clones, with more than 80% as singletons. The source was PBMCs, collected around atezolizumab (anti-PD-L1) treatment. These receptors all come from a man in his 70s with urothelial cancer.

The CDR3 protein is CASSWGAFGPISYEQYF. The CDR3 DNA reads as TGTGCCAGCAGCTGGGGAGCCTTCGGACCGATTTCCTACGAGCAGTACTTC. The rearrangement links TRBV11-2 to TRBJ2-7; TRBD2 might be the D (5 bases). There are 17 residues in the CDR3. V was cut by 4 bases and J by 1 base, with 20 bases left in between. Germline V gives CDR1 SGHAT, CDR2 FQNNGV.

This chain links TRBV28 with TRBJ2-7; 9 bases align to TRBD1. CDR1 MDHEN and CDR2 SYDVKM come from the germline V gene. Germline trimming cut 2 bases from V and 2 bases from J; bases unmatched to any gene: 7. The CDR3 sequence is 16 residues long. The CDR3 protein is CASSLGRDRVAYEQYF. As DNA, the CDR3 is TGTGCCAGCAGTTTAGGCCGGGACAGGGTAGCCTACGAGCAGTACTTC. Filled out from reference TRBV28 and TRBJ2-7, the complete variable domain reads DVKVTQSSRYLVKRTGEKVFLECVQDMDHENMFWYRQDPGLGLRLIYFSYDVKMKEKGDIPEGYSVSREKKERFSLILESASTNQTSMYLCASSLGRDRVAYEQYFGPGTRLTVT.

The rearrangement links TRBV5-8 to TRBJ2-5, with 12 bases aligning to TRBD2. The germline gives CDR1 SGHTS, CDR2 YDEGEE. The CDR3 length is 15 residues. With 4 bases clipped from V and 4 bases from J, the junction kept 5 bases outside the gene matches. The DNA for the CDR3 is TGTGCCAGCAGCCCACGGACTAGCGGGATAGAGACCCAGTACTTC. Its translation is CASSPRTSGIETQYF.

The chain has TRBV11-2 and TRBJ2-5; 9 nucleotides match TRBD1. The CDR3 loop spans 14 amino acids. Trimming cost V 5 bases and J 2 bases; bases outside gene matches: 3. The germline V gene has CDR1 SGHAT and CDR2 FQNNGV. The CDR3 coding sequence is TGTGCCAGCAGCCGGGACAGGGAACAAGAGACCCAGTACTTC. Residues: CASSRDREQETQYF.

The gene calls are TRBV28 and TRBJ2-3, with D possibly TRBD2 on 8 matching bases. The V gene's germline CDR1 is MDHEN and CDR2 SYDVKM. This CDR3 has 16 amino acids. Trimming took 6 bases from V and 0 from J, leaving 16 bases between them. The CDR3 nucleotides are TGTGCCAGCAGCCGGGAGGGGGCGGGAAGCACAGATACGCAGTATTTT. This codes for CASSREGAGSTDTQYF.

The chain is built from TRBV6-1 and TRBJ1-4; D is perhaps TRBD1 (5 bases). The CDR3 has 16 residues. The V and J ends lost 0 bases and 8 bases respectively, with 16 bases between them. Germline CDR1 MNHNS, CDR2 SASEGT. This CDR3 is CASSEARAGGGEKLFF. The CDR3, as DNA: TGTGCCAGCAGTGAAGCAAGGGCCGGGGGAGGAGAAAAACTGTTTTTT.

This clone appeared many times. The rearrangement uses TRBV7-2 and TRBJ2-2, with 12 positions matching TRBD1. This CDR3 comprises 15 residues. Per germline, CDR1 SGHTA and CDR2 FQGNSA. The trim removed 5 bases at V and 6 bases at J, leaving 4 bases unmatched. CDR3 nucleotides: TGTGCCAGCAGCCAGGGACAGGGGGCGGCCGGGGAGCTGTTTTTT. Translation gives CASSQGQGAAGELFF.

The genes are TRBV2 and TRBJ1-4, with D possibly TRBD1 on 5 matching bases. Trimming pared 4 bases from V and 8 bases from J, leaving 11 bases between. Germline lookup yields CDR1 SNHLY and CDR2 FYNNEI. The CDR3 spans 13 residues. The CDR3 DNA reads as TGTGCCAGCAGTGGGGGCAGGGTCGAAAAACTGTTTTTT. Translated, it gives CASSGGRVEKLFF.

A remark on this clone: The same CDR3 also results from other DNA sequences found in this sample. CDR3 sequence: CASSRTGLYGYTF. The CDR3 coding sequence is TGTGCCAGCAGTCGTACAGGGTTGTATGGCTACACCTTC. This sequence joins TRBV28 and TRBJ1-2, with D possibly being TRBD1 (6 bases). The CDR3 extends over 13 amino acids. Per germline, CDR1 MDHEN and CDR2 SYDVKM. Trimming took off 5 bases at V and 5 bases at J, with 12 bases between the two ends.

The CDR3 here is CASSTTANPIQYF. DNA for the CDR3: TGTGCCAGCAGCACGACAGCAAACCCCATTCAGTACTTC. The chain combines TRBV11-2 with TRBJ2-4; TRBD1 is a possible D gene (5 bases). CDR3 length: 13 residues. The germline V and J ends were trimmed by 5 bases and 9 bases, with 14 bases remaining between them. From germline, CDR1 is SGHAT and CDR2 FQNNGV. The full variable domain, in which reference TRBV11-2 and TRBJ2-4 provide the parts outside the CDR3, is EAGVAQSPRYKIIEKRQSVAFWCNPISGHATLYWYQQILGQGPKLLIQFQNNGVVDDSQLPKDRFSAERLKGVDSTLKIQPAKLEDSAVYLCASSTTANPIQYFGAGTRLSVL.

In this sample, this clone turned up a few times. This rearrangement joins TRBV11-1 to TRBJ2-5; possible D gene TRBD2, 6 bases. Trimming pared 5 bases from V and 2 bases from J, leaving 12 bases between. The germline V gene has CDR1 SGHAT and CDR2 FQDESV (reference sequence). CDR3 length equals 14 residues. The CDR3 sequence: CASSTLGGQETQYF. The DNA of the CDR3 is TGTGCCAGCAGCACCTTGGGGGGTCAAGAGACCCAGTACTTC.